Below are 28 T cell receptor beta chains sequenced from a single sample in a study of T cells expressing NK-cell markers. Each CDR3 protein gets one entry in TCRdb, which reprocessed the 5' RACE reads and gives no DNA. This table lists about 380,000 distinct CDR3 sequences. The sequencing sample was made of blood T cells: a sorted CD56 or NKG2C T cell subset, CD4+ or CD8+ T cells, or bulk PBMC T cells (not recorded which). These receptor sequences come from a man aged 18 to 69 in good health.

This chain links TRBV9 with TRBJ1-1. The germline gives CDR1 SGDLS, CDR2 YYNGEE. The CDR3 length is 14 residues. This chain's CDR3 is CASSVAGGPTEAFF.

The V and J genes are TRBV7-3 and TRBJ2-3; the D gene TCRdb calls, TRBD1, cannot be checked with no DNA. Germline CDR1 reads SGHTA; CDR2 reads FQGTGA. This CDR3 has 12 residues. The CDR3 loop is CASSPDRGTQYF.

The V and J genes are TRBV20-1 and TRBJ2-7; the TCRdb D gene call, TRBD1, has no DNA to confirm it. CDR1 and CDR2 (germline): DFQATT, SNEGSKA (reference sequence). This CDR3 is 14 amino acids long. The CDR3 here is CSARGIRQGYEQYF.

The rearrangement links TRBV27 to TRBJ1-2. Germline values: CDR1 MNHEY, CDR2 SMNVEV (reference sequence). This CDR3 has 15 residues. CDR3 protein: CASSTHRRNTYGYTF.

The CDR3 sequence is CASSAPGGSYNSPLHF. This chain connects TRBV7-8 to TRBJ1-6; absent DNA, TCRdb's TRBD1 call cannot be checked. Looked up from germline, CDR1 is SGHVS and CDR2 is FQNEAQ. The CDR3 runs 16 residues. The full variable domain, with the rest looked up from reference TRBV7-8 and TRBJ1-6, is GAGVSQSPRYKVAKRGQDVALRCDPISGHVSLFWYQQALGQGPEFLTYFQNEAQLDKSGLPSDRFFAERPEGSVSTLKIQRTQQEDSAVYLCASSAPGGSYNSPLHFGNGTRLTVT.

This chain links TRBV18 with TRBJ2-3; the D call from TCRdb, TRBD1, cannot be confirmed without DNA. This CDR3 is 15 amino acids long. CDR1 KGHSH and CDR2 LQKENI come from the germline V gene. CDR3 protein: CASSPTRGQADTQYF.

The rearrangement uses TRBV6-6 and TRBJ2-7. The CDR3 spans 13 residues. CDR1 is MNHNY and CDR2 is SVGAGI in the germline V gene (reference sequence). CDR3 sequence reads: CASKAGRTYEQYF.

The rearrangement joins TRBV11-1 to TRBJ2-1; TCRdb names TRBD1, which stays unverified in the absence of DNA. The CDR3 is made up of 18 amino acids. Germline V lookup: CDR1 SGHAT, CDR2 FQDESV (reference sequence). CDR3 residues: CASSLPGGQGAFYNEQFF.

The chain uses TRBV12-3 or TRBV12-4 and TRBJ1-1; the TCRdb call, TRBD1, lacks DNA for checking. CDR3 size: 15 residues. CDR3 protein: CASNPSSGTGLRAFF.

CDR3 sequence reads: CASSSRDRDAKNIQYF. V and J are TRBV12-3 or TRBV12-4 and TRBJ2-4; TCRdb lists TRBD1, though no DNA is available to test this call. The CDR3 runs to 16 residues.

The V gene is TRBV11-2, the J gene TRBJ1-6; TCRdb gives TRBD1 as the D gene, but with no DNA this cannot be confirmed. The germline V gene has CDR1 SGHAT and CDR2 FQNNGV. The CDR3 consists of 16 residues. This chain's CDR3 is CASSLRDKIYNSPLHF.

The rearrangement joins TRBV5-5 to TRBJ1-2; absent DNA, TCRdb's TRBD1 call cannot be checked. This CDR3 region has 16 residues. CDR1 is SGHKS and CDR2 is YYEKEE in the germline V gene (reference sequence). CDR3 amino acids: CASSARDRVYDYGYTF.

This rearrangement joins TRBV5-1 to TRBJ1-4; TCRdb proposes TRBD1, but this gene call is untestable without DNA. The CDR3 totals 16 residues. The V gene's germline CDR1 is SGHRS and CDR2 YFSETQ. The CDR3 is CASSLGPRGQNEKLFF.

The chain couples TRBV21-1 to TRBJ2-5. TRBV21-1 is described as a pseudogene. The CDR3 has 14 amino acids. The CDR3 region is CASSKADTQETQYF.

The chain combines TRBV14 with TRBJ2-6; the D gene TCRdb calls, TRBD2, cannot be checked with no DNA. CDR3 length: 17 amino acids. From germline, CDR1 is SGHDN and CDR2 FVKESK. CDR3: CASSQTGLRSGANVLTF.

The chain is built from TRBV3-1 and TRBJ1-2. The germline V gene has CDR1 LGHDT and CDR2 YNNKEL (reference sequence). The CDR3 is 12 residues long. The CDR3 is CASSEGRWGYTF.

This chain uses TRBV6-2 or TRBV6-3 with TRBJ1-1; TCRdb gives TRBD1 as the D gene, but with no DNA this cannot be confirmed. The V gene's germline CDR1 is MNHEY and CDR2 SVGEGT. The CDR3 totals 14 residues. The CDR3 spells CASSSRTGRAEAFF.

The chain combines TRBV2 with TRBJ1-1; TCRdb reports TRBD1, a call that lacks DNA to check it against. CDR3 length: 13 residues. CDR1 and CDR2 (germline): SNHLY, FYNNEI. CDR3: CAGGGARDTEAFF. Full variable domain (missing parts from reference TRBV2 and TRBJ1-1): EPEVTQTPSHQVTQMGQEVILRCVPISNHLYFYWYRQILGQKVEFLVSFYNNEISEKSEIFDDQFSVERPDGSNFTLKIRSTKLEDSAMYFCAGGGARDTEAFFGQGTRLTVV.

The rearrangement uses TRBV20-1 and TRBJ2-3; TCRdb lists TRBD2, though no DNA is available to test this call. Germline lookup yields CDR1 DFQATT and CDR2 SNEGSKA (reference sequence). The CDR3 covers 15 residues. The CDR3 protein is CSLTSGSVRTDTQYF.

The chain combines TRBV7-6 with TRBJ2-7; TCRdb proposes TRBD1, but this gene call is untestable without DNA. The CDR3 has 15 amino acids. In germline, CDR1 is SGHVS, CDR2 FNYEAQ. The CDR3 sequence: CASSLGPDILYEQYF.

The chain has TRBV4-2 and TRBJ2-5; the TRBD1 assignment by TCRdb is unverifiable without DNA. CDR1 and CDR2 (germline): LGHNA, YNFKEQ. The CDR3 consists of 15 residues. The CDR3 region is CASSQGNGGEETQYF.

The chain uses TRBV7-6 and TRBJ2-7; TCRdb's assignment of TRBD2 cannot be checked, as there is no DNA. Germline CDR1 reads SGHVS; CDR2 reads FNYEAQ. This CDR3 region has 14 residues. The CDR3 loop is CASSPRRAFYEQYF.

V and J are TRBV12-3 or TRBV12-4 and TRBJ2-2; TCRdb reports TRBD2, a call that lacks DNA to check it against. This CDR3 is built from 16 residues. The CDR3: CASTAGGGGRTGELFF.

The chain combines TRBV12-3 or TRBV12-4 with TRBJ2-5. The CDR3 runs to 11 residues. CDR3 sequence reads: CAVRWQETQYF.

The J gene is TRBJ2-1, the V gene TRBV11-2; absent DNA, TCRdb's TRBD2 call cannot be checked. The CDR3 spans 17 residues. Germline V gene data show CDR1 as SGHAT and CDR2 as FQNNGV. This CDR3 reads CASSYPTSGGSYNEQFF.

The chain joins TRBV20-1 to TRBJ1-6; TCRdb proposes TRBD1, but this gene call is untestable without DNA. The germline gives CDR1 DFQATT, CDR2 SNEGSKA (reference sequence). The CDR3 is made up of 16 amino acids. Here the CDR3 reads CSARGTGDTYNSPLHF.

The J gene is TRBJ2-3, the V gene TRBV6-1; checking the TCRdb D call of TRBD1 is not possible without DNA. Germline CDR1 MNHNS, CDR2 SASEGT. The CDR3 contains 14 residues. CDR3: CATKRGPNTDTQYF.

This chain links TRBV3-1 with TRBJ1-5; the D gene TCRdb calls, TRBD1, cannot be checked with no DNA. CDR3 length: 19 amino acids. Germline lookup yields CDR1 LGHDT and CDR2 YNNKEL (reference sequence). This CDR3 is CASSQGVWGGQISNQPQHF.